Shown below are 5 T cell receptor beta chains from a single sample sequenced in a study of CXCR3-negative and CXCR3-positive naive CD8 T cells (dated by TCRdb to about 2019). Sequencing relied on a NextSeq 550. The Human TCR Profiling Kit (MiLaboratory) was used to make UMI-labeled 5' RACE TRB cDNA libraries. TCRdb reprocessed the raw reads; every CDR3 protein sequence is a single record, and DNA is not supplied. This sample's table has entries for under 150,000 distinct CDR3 sequences. Of the sample, around 0.37% is held by the ten largest clones. The antigens these receptors bind are not known. The paper's findings and limits, for the study overall: Compared with CXCR3-negative naive cells, CXCR3-positive naive cells had TRB CDR3s with higher hydrophobicity (lower Kidera factor 4), lower energy, and higher strength and volume indices.

The sample was naive CXCR3+ CD8+ T cells from blood. Per the publication, the cell subset or site label means: CD45RO-CCR7+CD27+CD95- naive CD8+ T cells expressing CXCR3 (TNR3+). Every receptor here comes from a human donor in good health. Some clones in this sample may be carry-over from other donors' samples.

The J gene is TRBJ2-7, the V gene TRBV5-1; there is no DNA to check the TCRdb D call of TRBD1. The germline V gene has CDR1 SGHRS and CDR2 YFSETQ. There are 18 residues in the CDR3. This CDR3 reads CASSLSGQGRLGSYEQYF.

J is TRBJ2-1 and V is TRBV20-1. CDR3 length: 14 amino acids. From germline, CDR1 is DFQATT and CDR2 SNEGSKA (reference sequence). This CDR3 is CSATMEVPYNEQFF.

The chain combines TRBV15 with TRBJ2-1. This CDR3 comprises 16 residues. The V gene's germline CDR1 is LNHNV and CDR2 YYDKDF (reference sequence). The CDR3 sequence: CATSPTLGISYNEQFF.

This chain connects TRBV5-1 to TRBJ2-7. The CDR3 spans 12 residues. The germline V gene encodes CDR1 SGHRS and CDR2 YFSETQ. CDR3 loop: CASSTPPYEQYF.

The V call is TRBV7-9, the J call TRBJ1-5; the D gene TCRdb calls, TRBD1, cannot be checked with no DNA. This CDR3 region has 15 residues. Germline CDR1 SEHNR, CDR2 FQNEAQ (reference sequence). The CDR3 region is CASGRGGLGNQPQHF.